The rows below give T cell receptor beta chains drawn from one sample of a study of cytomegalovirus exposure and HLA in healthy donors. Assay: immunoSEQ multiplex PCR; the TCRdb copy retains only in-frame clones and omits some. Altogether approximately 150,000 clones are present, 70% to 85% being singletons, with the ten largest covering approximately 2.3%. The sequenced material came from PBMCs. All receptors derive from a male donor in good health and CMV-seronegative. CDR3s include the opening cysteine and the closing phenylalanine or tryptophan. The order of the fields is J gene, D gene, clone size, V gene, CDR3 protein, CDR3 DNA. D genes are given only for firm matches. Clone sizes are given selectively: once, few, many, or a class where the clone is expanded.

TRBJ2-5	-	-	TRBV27	CASSPRYGTQYF	TGTGCCAGCAGTCCTCGATACGGGACCCAGTACTTC
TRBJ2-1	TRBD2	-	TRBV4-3	CASSQEASGRTGQFF	TGCGCCAGCAGCCAAGAGGCTAGCGGGAGGACTGGGCAGTTCTTC
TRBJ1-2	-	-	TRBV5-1	CASSYGGGGNTF	TGCGCCAGCAGCTACGGTGGTGGCGGGAACACCTTC
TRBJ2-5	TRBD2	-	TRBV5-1	CASSLEFGLAGKETQYF	TGCGCCAGCAGCTTGGAATTTGGTTTAGCGGGAAAAGAGACCCAGTACTTC
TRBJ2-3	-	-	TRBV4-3	CASSQDLHRTQYF	TGCGCCAGCAGCCAAGATCTGCACAGGACGCAGTATTTT
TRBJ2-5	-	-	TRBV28	CASSSSQAQETQYF	TGTGCCAGCAGTTCTTCCCAGGCTCAAGAGACCCAGTACTTC
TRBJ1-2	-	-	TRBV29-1	CSVEGPGDGYTF	TGCAGCGTTGAGGGCCCGGGGGATGGCTACACCTTC
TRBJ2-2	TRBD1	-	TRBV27	CASSLGQGDYSNTGELFF	TGTGCCAGCAGTTTAGGACAGGGGGACTATTCGAACACCGGGGAGCTGTTTTTT
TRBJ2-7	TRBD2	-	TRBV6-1	CASSERSAGVDNEQYF	TGTGCCAGCAGTGAAAGAAGTGCGGGAGTAGACAACGAGCAGTACTTC
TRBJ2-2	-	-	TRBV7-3	CASSPYETGELFF	TGTGCCAGCAGCCCCTACGAGACCGGGGAGCTGTTTTTT
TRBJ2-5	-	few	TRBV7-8	CASSPWQTQYF	TGTGCCAGCAGCCCGTGGCAGACCCAGTACTTC
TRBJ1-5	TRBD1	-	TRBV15	CATSPRQGNQPQHF	TGTGCCACCAGCCCTCGACAGGGAAATCAGCCCCAGCATTTT
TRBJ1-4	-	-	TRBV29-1	CSILQGPTNEKLFF	TGCAGCATTTTACAGGGCCCAACTAATGAAAAACTGTTTTTT
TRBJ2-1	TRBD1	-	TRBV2	CASKGAGTYNEQFF	TGTGCCAGCAAGGGGGCAGGGACCTACAATGAGCAGTTCTTC
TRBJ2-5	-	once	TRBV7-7	CASSLGLEETQYF	TGTGCCAGCAGCTTAGGACTCGAAGAGACCCAGTACTTC
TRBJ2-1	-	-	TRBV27	CASSLGARNEQFF	TGTGCCAGCAGTTTGGGGGCGAGGAATGAGCAGTTCTTC
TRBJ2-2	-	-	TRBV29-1	CSVLDRNTGELFF	TGCAGCGTGTTGGACAGGAACACCGGGGAGCTGTTTTTT
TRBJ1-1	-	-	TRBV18	CASSLLGEGGTEAFF	TGTGCCAGCTCACTCTTAGGGGAGGGGGGCACTGAAGCTTTCTTT
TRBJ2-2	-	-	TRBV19	CASRVALTSTGELFF	TGTGCCAGTAGAGTCGCATTGACTAGCACCGGGGAGCTGTTTTTT
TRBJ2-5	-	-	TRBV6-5	CASSWRDSRGTQYF	TGTGCCAGCAGTTGGCGGGACTCCCGAGGGACCCAGTACTTC
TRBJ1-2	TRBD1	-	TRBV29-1	CSVERTGFYGYTF	TGCAGCGTTGAACGGACAGGGTTTTATGGCTACACCTTC
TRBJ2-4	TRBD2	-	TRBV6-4	CASSGLAENIQYF	TGTGCCAGCAGTGGACTAGCGGAGAACATTCAGTACTTC
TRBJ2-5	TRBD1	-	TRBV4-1	CASSQERDSSQETQYF	TGCGCCAGCAGCCAAGAACGGGACAGCAGCCAAGAGACCCAGTACTTC
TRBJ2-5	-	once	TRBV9	CASSDRQETQYF	TGTGCCAGCAGCGACAGACAAGAGACCCAGTACTTC
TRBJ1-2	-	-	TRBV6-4	CASSPGLNYGYTF	TGTGCCAGCAGCCCAGGACTGAACTATGGCTACACCTTC
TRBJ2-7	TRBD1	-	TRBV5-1	CASSDGTAYEQYF	TGCGCCAGCAGCGATGGGACAGCCTACGAGCAGTACTTC
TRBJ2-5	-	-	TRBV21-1	CASSKRLASETQYF	TGTGCCAGCAGCAAACGACTAGCTTCAGAGACCCAGTACTTC
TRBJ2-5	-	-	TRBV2	CASSELRETQYF	TGTGCCAGCAGTGAACTCAGGGAGACCCAGTACTTC
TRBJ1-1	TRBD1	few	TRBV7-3	CASSQSQGPGTEAFF	TGTGCCAGCAGCCAATCACAGGGGCCTGGCACTGAAGCTTTCTTT
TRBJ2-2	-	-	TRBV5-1	CASSRDTTTGELFF	TGCGCCAGCAGCCGGGACACAACCACCGGGGAGCTGTTTTTT
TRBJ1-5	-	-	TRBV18	CASGDGDQPQHF	TGTGCCAGCGGAGACGGGGATCAGCCCCAGCATTTT
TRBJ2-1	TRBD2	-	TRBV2	CASRGTSGGYNEQFF	TGTGCCAGCAGGGGGACTAGCGGGGGATACAATGAGCAGTTCTTC
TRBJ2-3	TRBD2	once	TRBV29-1	CSVAPLGLAGVGTDTQYF	TGCAGCGTTGCCCCACTGGGACTAGCGGGAGTGGGCACAGATACGCAGTATTTT
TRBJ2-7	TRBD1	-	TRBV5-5	CASSLVGQGFSYEQYF	TGTGCCAGCAGCTTGGTCGGACAGGGATTTTCCTACGAGCAGTACTTC
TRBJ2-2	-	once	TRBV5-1	CASSGGHPVGTGELFF	TGCGCCAGCAGCGGGGGCCACCCTGTGGGCACCGGGGAGCTGTTTTTT
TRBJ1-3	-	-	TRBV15	CATSKGVNAGNTIYF	TGTGCCACCAGCAAAGGGGTTAATGCTGGAAACACCATATATTTT
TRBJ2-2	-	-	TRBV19	CASSKEGSTGELFF	TGTGCCAGTAGTAAGGAGGGGAGCACCGGGGAGCTGTTTTTT
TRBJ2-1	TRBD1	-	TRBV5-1	CASSPLPDRVSDEQFF	TGCGCCAGCTCTCCTCTACCGGACAGGGTGTCCGATGAGCAGTTCTTC
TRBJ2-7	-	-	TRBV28	CASSLNMAAYEQYF	TGTGCCAGCAGTTTAAACATGGCAGCCTACGAGCAGTACTTC
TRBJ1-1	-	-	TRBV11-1	CASSLEVGGTEAFF	TGTGCCAGCAGCTTAGAAGTGGGAGGCACTGAAGCTTTCTTT
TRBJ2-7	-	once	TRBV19	CASSLFAGASYEQYF	TGTGCCAGTAGTCTCTTCGCGGGCGCCTCCTACGAGCAGTACTTC
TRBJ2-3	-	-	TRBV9	CASSVAGSDTQYF	TGTGCCAGCAGCGTAGCTGGCTCAGATACGCAGTATTTT
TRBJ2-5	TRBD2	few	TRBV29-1	CSVEGRERETQYF	TGCAGCGTTGAGGGGCGGGAGCGCGAGACCCAGTACTTC
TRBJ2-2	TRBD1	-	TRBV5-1	CASSSRGLGGELFF	TGCGCCAGCAGCAGCAGGGGGCTTGGCGGGGAGCTGTTTTTT
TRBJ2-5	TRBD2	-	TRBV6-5	CASSKTGGEGTQYF	TGTGCCAGCAGTAAAACGGGAGGAGAAGGGACCCAGTACTTC
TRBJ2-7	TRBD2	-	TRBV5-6	CASSPNLAGVQYF	TGTGCCAGCAGCCCCAACCTAGCGGGAGTGCAGTACTTC
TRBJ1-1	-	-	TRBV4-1	CASSPSLGNTEAFF	TGCGCCAGCAGCCCCTCTCTCGGGAACACTGAAGCTTTCTTT
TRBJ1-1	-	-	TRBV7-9	CASSSQLGGNTEAFF	TGTGCCAGCAGCTCCCAACTGGGAGGGAACACTGAAGCTTTCTTT
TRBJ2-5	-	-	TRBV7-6	CASSWSGGVGETQYF	TGTGCCAGCAGCTGGTCTGGAGGGGTCGGCGAGACCCAGTACTTC
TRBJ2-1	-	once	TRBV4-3	CASSQPGLYNEQFF	TGCGCCAGCAGCCAACCTGGACTTTACAATGAGCAGTTCTTC
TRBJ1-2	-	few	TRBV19	CASTAGRIYGYTF	TGTGCCAGTACCGCGGGACGGATCTATGGCTACACCTTC
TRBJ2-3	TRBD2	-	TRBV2	CATGTSGTDTQYF	TGTGCCACCGGGACTAGCGGCACAGATACGCAGTATTTT
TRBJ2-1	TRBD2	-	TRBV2	CASRSGRTRNEQFF	TGTGCCAGCCGTAGCGGGAGAACTCGGAATGAGCAGTTCTTC
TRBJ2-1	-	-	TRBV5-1	CASSLIDEQFF	TGCGCCAGCAGCTTGATCGATGAGCAGTTCTTC
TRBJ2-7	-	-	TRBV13	CASSQDHYEQYF	TGCGCCAGCAGCCAAGATCACTACGAGCAGTACTTC
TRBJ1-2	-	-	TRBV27	CASSLSNRVYGYTF	TGTGCCAGCAGTTTATCGAACAGGGTCTATGGCTACACCTTC
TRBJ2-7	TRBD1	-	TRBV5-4	CASSPGQGGGYEQYF	TGTGCCAGCAGCCCAGGACAGGGAGGTGGGTACGAGCAGTACTTC
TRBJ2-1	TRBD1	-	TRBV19	CASKEAGGLSLYNEQFF	TGTGCCAGTAAGGAGGCAGGGGGTCTCTCTCTCTACAATGAGCAGTTCTTC
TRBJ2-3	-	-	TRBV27	CASQNGLDGDTQYF	TGTGCCAGCCAAAACGGTCTAGATGGAGATACGCAGTATTTT